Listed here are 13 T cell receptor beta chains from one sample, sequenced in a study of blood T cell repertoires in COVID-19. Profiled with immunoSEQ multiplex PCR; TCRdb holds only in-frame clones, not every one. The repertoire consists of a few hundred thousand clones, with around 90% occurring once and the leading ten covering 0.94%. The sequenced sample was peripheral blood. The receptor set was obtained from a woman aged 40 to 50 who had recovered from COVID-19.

The CDR3 DNA sequence: TGTGCCACCAGCAGGGTTCAGGGGAGCTCCTACGAGCAGTACTTC. It is translated as CATSRVQGSSYEQYF. V and J are TRBV15 and TRBJ2-7, with a possible D match to TRBD1 (6 bases). V was trimmed by 3 bases and J by 0 bases, leaving 12 bases between them. The germline CDR1 and CDR2 sequences are LNHNV and YYDKDF (reference sequence). The CDR3 loop spans 15 amino acids. The variable domain in full, completed from reference TRBV15 and TRBJ2-7, reads DAMVIQNPRYQVTQFGKPVTLSCSQTLNHNVMYWYQQKSSQAPKLLFHYYDKDFNNEADTPDNFQSRRPNTSFCFLDIRSPGLGDTAMYLCATSRVQGSSYEQYFGPGTRLTVT.

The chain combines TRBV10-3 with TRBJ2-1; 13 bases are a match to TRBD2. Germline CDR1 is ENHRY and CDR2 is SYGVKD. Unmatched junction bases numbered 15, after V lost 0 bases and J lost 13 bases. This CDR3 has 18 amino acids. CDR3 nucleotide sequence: TGTGCCATCAGTGAGTCGCTCCGCGGGACTAGCGGGATGGGAGGCCAGTTCTTC. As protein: CAISESLRGTSGMGGQFF.

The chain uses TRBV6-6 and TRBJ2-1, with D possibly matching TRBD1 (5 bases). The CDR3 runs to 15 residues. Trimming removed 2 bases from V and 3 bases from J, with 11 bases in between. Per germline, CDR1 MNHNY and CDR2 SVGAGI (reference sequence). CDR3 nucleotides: TGTGCCAGCAGTTACGTTCAGGGATACTACAATGAGCAGTTCTTC. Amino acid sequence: CASSYVQGYYNEQFF.

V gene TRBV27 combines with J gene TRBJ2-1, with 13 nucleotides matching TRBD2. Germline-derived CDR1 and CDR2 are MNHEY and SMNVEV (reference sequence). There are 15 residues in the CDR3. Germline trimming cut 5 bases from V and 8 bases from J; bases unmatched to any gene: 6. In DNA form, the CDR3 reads TGTGCCAGCAGTAAGGGACTAGCGGGAAGAGATGAGCAGTTCTTC. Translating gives CASSKGLAGRDEQFF.

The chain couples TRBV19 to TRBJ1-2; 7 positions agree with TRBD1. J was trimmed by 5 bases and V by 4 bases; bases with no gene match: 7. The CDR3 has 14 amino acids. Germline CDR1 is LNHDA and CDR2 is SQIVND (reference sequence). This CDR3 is CASSTMGTAYGYTF. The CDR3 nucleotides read TGTGCCAGTAGTACTATGGGGACAGCTTATGGCTACACCTTC.

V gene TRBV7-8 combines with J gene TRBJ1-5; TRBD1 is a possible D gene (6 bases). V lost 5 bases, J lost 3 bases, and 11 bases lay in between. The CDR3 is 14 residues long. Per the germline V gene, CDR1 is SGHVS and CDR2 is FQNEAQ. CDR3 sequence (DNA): TGTGCCAGCAGCCCACAGGGCATCAATCAGCCCCAGCATTTT. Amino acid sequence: CASSPQGINQPQHF.

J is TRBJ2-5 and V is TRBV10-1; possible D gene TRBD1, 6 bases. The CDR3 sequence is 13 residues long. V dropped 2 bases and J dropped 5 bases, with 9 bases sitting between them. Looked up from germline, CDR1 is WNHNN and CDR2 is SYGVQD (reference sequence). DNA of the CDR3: TGCGCCAGCAGTGAGGGGGGCCTGGAGACCCAGTACTTC. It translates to CASSEGGLETQYF.

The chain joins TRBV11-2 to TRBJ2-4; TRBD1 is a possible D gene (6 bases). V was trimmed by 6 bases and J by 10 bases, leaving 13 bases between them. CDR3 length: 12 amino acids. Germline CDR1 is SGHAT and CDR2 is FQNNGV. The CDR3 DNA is TGTGCCAGCAGTCCAGAGGGGGATATTCAGTACTTC. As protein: CASSPEGDIQYF.

The CDR3 nucleotides are TGTGCCAGCTCACCCGGGGAAGCGGGAATTTTCGAGCAGTACTTC. This translates into CASSPGEAGIFEQYF. The rearrangement uses TRBV18 and TRBJ2-7; 7 bases fit TRBD2. V lost 3 bases to trimming and J lost 6 bases; unmatched junction nucleotides: 11. Germline V gene lookup returns CDR1 KGHSH and CDR2 LQKENI. CDR3 size: 15 residues.

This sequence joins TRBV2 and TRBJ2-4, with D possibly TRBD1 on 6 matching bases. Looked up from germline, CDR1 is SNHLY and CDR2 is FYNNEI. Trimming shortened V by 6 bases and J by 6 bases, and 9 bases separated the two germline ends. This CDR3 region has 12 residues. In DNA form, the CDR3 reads TGTGCCAGCAGGGGACAACGAAACATTCAGTACTTC. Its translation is CASRGQRNIQYF.

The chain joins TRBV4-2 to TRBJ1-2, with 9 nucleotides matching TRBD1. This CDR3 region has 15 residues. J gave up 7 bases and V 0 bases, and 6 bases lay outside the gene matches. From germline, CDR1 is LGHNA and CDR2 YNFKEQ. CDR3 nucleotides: TGTGCCAGCAGCCAAGATCAACAGGGGGCTGGTGGCTACACCTTC. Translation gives CASSQDQQGAGGYTF.

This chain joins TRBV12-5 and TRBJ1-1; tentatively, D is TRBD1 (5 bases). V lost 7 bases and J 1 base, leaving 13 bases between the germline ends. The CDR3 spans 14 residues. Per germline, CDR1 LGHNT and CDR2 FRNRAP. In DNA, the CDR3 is TGTGCTAGTGCCCAGGTGGGGGGGAACACTGAAGCTTTCTTT. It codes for CASAQVGGNTEAFF.

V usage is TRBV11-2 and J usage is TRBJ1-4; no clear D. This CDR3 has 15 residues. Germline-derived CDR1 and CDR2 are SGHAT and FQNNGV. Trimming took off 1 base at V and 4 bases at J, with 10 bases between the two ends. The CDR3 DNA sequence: TGTGCCAGCAGCTTAGTGAGGGAGCTTAATGAAAAACTGTTTTTT. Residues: CASSLVRELNEKLFF.